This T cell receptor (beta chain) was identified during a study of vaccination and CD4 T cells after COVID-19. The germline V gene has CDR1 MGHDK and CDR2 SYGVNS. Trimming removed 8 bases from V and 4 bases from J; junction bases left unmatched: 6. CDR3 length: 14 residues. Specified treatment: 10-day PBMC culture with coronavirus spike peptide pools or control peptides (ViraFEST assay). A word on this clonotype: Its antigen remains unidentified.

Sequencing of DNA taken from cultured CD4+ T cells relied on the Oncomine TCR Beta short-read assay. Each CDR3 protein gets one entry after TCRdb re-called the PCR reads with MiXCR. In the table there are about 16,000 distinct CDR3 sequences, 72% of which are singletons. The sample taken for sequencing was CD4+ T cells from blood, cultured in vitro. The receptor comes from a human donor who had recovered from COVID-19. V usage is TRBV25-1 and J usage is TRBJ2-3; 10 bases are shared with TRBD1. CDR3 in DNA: TGTGCCAGCGCGGACAGGGGGAGGGCAGATACGCAGTATTTT. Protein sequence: CASADRGRADTQYF.